This T cell receptor beta chain stems from a study of T-cell reconstitution after alpha-beta-depleted transplantation in children. The V gene lost 8 bases and the J gene lost 8 bases, with 4 bases spanning the gap. This CDR3 region has 10 residues. Per the germline V gene, CDR1 is MNHEY and CDR2 is SVGEGT. This clonotype was counted many times. Unique molecular identifiers were used in preparing the TCRbeta library. One entry per CDR3 protein results from TCRdb running MiXCR on the PCR reads. The sample includes 500,000 to 600,000 distinct CDR3 sequences, approximately 30% of them seen just once. The clonotype originates from a human donor who donated a stem cell graft to a child with aplastic anemia. Here the sequenced sample was PBMCs from the stem cell graft donor, taken from the stem cell graft. The V and J genes are TRBV6-2 or TRBV6-3 and TRBJ1-6; no clear D gene. DNA for the CDR3: TGTGCCAGCGCCCATTCACCCCTCCACTTT. Encoded protein: CASAHSPLHF.